This TCR beta chain came from a study of cytomegalovirus exposure and HLA in healthy donors (dated by TCRdb to 2017 to 2019). For context, the study as a whole: An earlier analysis of a few hundred of the donors reported 276 Gb of sequence data and 100 million to 120 million unique TCR beta sequences obtained from approximately 180 million T cells. Roughly 300 gigabases of sequencing data and roughly 81 million unique TCR sequences made up an early release that covered several hundred HLA-typed donors. The genetic ancestry cluster associated with self-reported Caucasian donors included 80% to 90% of the 350 to 500 genotyped donors. The study was designed to test whether signatures of past pathogen exposure could be identified by cataloging public T cell receptors. The T cell repertoires of 666 subjects were profiled by immunosequencing and related to cytomegalovirus serostatus. A separate validation cohort of about 110 different subjects was used in addition to the roughly 670-subject first cohort. To predict cytomegalovirus infection status, the study brought together high-throughput TCR immunosequencing, statistical association of individual TCRs with disease status, and machine learning. A later analysis re-analyzed previously published TCR beta repertoires from several hundred donors and added high-resolution HLA genotyping to study TCR occurrence patterns. Rather than using new phenotypic data, the later analysis identified candidate immune exposures from TCR beta sequences and from how often those sequences occurred across donors. To decide whether each TCR beta V gene segment behaved as functional or pseudogenic, an earlier analysis of over 500 of the donors relied on high-throughput TCR beta sequencing. Donor age, sex, ethnicity and CMV serostatus were compiled alongside the repertoire data. In a later genetic analysis, genome-wide SNP genotypes for 398 of the 666 donors were used, and that subset was treated as a discovery cohort. Every discovery cohort repertoire had been produced on one sequencing platform. Both class I and class II loci were covered by HLA typing, at four-digit resolution. Typing coverage differed by locus: A, B, C, DRB1 and DQB1 were typed in roughly 620-640 donors, DQA1 in 522, DPA1 in some 570, and DPB1 in just under 480. Roughly five DR-DQ haplotypes were treated as single units for association and clustering because of strong linkage in the cohort. On average, 235,054 unique TCR beta nucleotide sequences were sequenced per donor among about 400 genotyped donors of the cohort, with roughly 19% of those sequences being non-productive. Overall study outcomes, separate from this receptor: Specific HLA alleles were associated with over 15,000 TCR beta sequences at a false discovery rate of 0.05 in a later analysis. This cohort had only TCR beta chains sequenced, and the lack of alpha or paired-chain data limited which features could be detected. The presence/absence analyses assumed that sequencing depth was roughly uniform across donors, and that assumption may not be true. Immune exposure information for the cohort was limited to CMV serostatus. Correlated functional status among segregating V segments might be attributable to linkage disequilibrium, but an unknown experimental factor could not be ruled out. In the study, 150 to 200 TCR beta chains were listed as associated with cytomegalovirus. In a later genetic analysis, fewer N-insertions in productive TCRs were reported among donors in an Asian-associated ancestry cluster than the 666-donor mean. Several of the top co-occurrence clusters appeared to be linked to parvovirus B19, influenza, CMV and Epstein-Barr virus, according to a later analysis. The classifier was reported to diagnose cytomegalovirus status with high specificity and sensitivity in both the original and validation cohorts. Because some donors lacked HLA typing at each locus, the association tests relied only on the typed subset. An earlier analysis of approximately 500 of the donors showed that most TCR beta V segments appeared in productive rearrangements either about 87% or about 30% of the time, which broadly matched IMGT annotations. A later analysis found that HLA-associated TCR beta chains were more clonally expanded and had lower generation probabilities than equally common non-associated chains. Because counts were too low, roughly 16 rarely observed V segments, including chromosome 9 orphons, were left out of the earlier analysis of 500 to 650 of the donors. It was suggested by the authors that the approach could potentially be generalized to other disease states and immunological phenotypes. A cluster of highly shared sequence variants was judged likely to be a technical artifact of the sequencing pipeline. A later analysis found that most CMV-associated TCR beta chains appeared HLA-restricted, with HLA associations seemingly driven largely by CMV exposure. When HLA alleles, especially DR and DQ, strongly co-occurred, TCR associations were difficult to assign to individual alleles. A few of the identified cytomegalovirus-associated TCR beta chains were confirmed in vitro to be specific for cytomegalovirus antigens. V-gene and J-gene trimming of TCR beta chains was associated with a missense DCLRE1C variant in a later genetic analysis, and the association was replicated in an independent cohort. In a later analysis, the rate of TCR association differed among HLA loci, with DRB1 alleles having the most associated TCRs and HLA-C alleles having the fewest. While some public TCRs were present in many individuals, most TCR sequences turned up only very rarely across donors. A further reported finding was that TCR beta sequences accurately predicted the HLA-A and HLA-B alleles for most subjects in the first cohort. Some IMGT-functional V segments, including TRBV6-2 and TRBV6-3, could not be distinguished by the 87-base-pair reads and were therefore excluded.

In total, just over 650 healthy bone marrow donors made up the cohort. At the time of sampling, every cohort member was nominally healthy, though immune exposures that went unrecorded were likely present. The donor tested CMV seronegative, placing the donor among the 300 to 450 seronegative members of the cohort. A peripheral blood sample was provided by each donor, and peripheral blood mononuclear cells were used for TCR beta sequencing. The Qiagen DNeasy Blood Extraction Kit was used to extract genomic DNA from the blood cell samples. Of note for this clone: The antigen this receptor binds is unknown. No base qualities exist here, and no much larger clone lies one base off it.

From a lookup of the germline V gene, CDR1 and CDR2 are SGHTA and FQGNSA. V is reduced by 4 bases and J by 5 bases, leaving a spacing of 3 bases between them. From the cysteine through the phenylalanine, the CDR3 covers 11 amino acids. CDR3 DNA only is kept here, 33 bases in frame from base 1. The method was the immunoSEQ multiplex PCR assay. For the multiplex PCR, a mixture combining 60 forward primers for TCR Vbeta segments and 13 reverse primers for TCR Jbeta segments was used. A multiplex PCR assay on genomic DNA amplified the CDR3 region of rearranged TCR beta genes. On the Illumina HiSeq System, the amplified TCR beta libraries were sequenced as 87-base-pair reads. The original pipeline was this. A later analysis counted tens of millions of unique TCR beta chains across the approximately 700 repertoires, and some 12 million of these chains were shared by at least two donors. Raw reads were error-corrected and collapsed into unique sequences by a nearest-neighbor algorithm in which closely related sequences were merged to remove PCR and sequencing errors. To assign V, D and J gene segments, CDR3 sequences were aligned to IMGT reference sequences. For a sequence to be retained, a match of at least six nucleotides to both a V gene segment and a J gene segment was required. Rearrangements were classified as productive when the CDR3 lacked stop codons and remained in frame with V and J, and all other rearrangements were classified as non-productive. Following IMGT convention, CDR3 was defined as the stretch from the second conserved V-encoded cysteine up to the conserved J-encoded phenylalanine. Sequences without an unambiguous match to a single V gene segment were excluded from the earlier analysis of almost 600 of the donors. An earlier analysis of 587 of the donors classified V segments as functional when productive rearrangements were above 56.7% and as segregating when the standard deviation between donors was above 5%. To diagnose cytomegalovirus status from the catalog of TCR beta chain sequences, a statistical classification framework was built. In a later analysis, TCR nucleotide sequences were compared against IMGT/GENE-DB human TR gene sequences so that V and J genes could be assigned. Using the TCRdist pipeline, a later analysis assigned CDR3 sequences along with most-parsimonious VDJ recombination scenarios. In a later analysis, every TCR beta chain was defined by the combination of its CDR3 amino acid sequence and its V-gene family, and reads without a unique V-gene family were dropped. A later analysis removed 592 highly shared, low-generation-probability nucleotide sequences to deal with suspected cross-contamination and a sequencing artifact. In a later analysis, a clonal expansion index for each public chain was calculated from normalized within-repertoire ranks of inferred template counts. In a later analysis, generation probabilities were computed with a VDJ recombination model fitted to out-of-frame rearrangements, and the resulting probabilities were checked against IGoR. A later analysis scored TCR-TCR, TCR-HLA and TCR-CMV co-occurrence with hypergeometric tests, applying a repertoire-size bias correction to TCR pairs. False discovery rates were estimated in a later analysis by permuting HLA or CMV assignments 20 times. In a later analysis, co-occurring TCRs were grouped using DBSCAN, with TCRdist sequence similarity added in when clustering inside HLA-allele-positive subsets. Repertoires with fewer than 30,000 or more than 120,000 public chains were left out of co-occurrence clustering, as were about 5 repertoires with anomalous nucleotide sharing. TCRdb's version of the immuneACCESS table is confined to in-frame rearrangements and falls short of the full clone set. An unresolved V gene accounts for under half of the shortfall where checked; the remainder is of unknown origin. V and J calls and clone size are copied from that table; D and trimming were computed from the DNA. This sample gives under 200,000 clones in total; less than 80% of them show up just once. Jointly, the top ten make up less than 3% of the sample.

The chain couples TRBV7-2 to TRBJ2-1; the D gene assignment is ambiguous. The receptor was derived from a man aged 35-49 years in good health and CMV-seronegative. The sample comprised PBMCs. The CDR3 loop reads CASSSNNEQFF. In nucleotides, the sequence is TGTGCCAGCAGCTCTAACAATGAGCAGTTCTTC.